The 10 T cell receptor beta chains reported below all come from one sample, sequenced in a study of blood T cell repertoires in COVID-19. Here immunoSEQ multiplex PCR was the method, and the copy in TCRdb shows in-frame clones only, minus some. The table has 250,000 to 400,000 clones, approximately 87% seen once. The sample taken for sequencing was PBMCs or T cells enriched from blood (not recorded which). These receptors came from a woman in her 30s who had recovered from COVID-19.

The chain carries TRBV10-3 and TRBJ2-1; no clear D gene. V shed 0 bases and J shed 2 bases, with 14 bases lying between them. From germline, CDR1 is ENHRY and CDR2 SYGVKD. The CDR3 spans 17 residues. The chain's CDR3 is CAISESEIGSPYNEQFF. The CDR3, as DNA: TGTGCCATCAGTGAGTCGGAAATCGGTAGCCCCTACAATGAGCAGTTCTTC.

The V and J genes are TRBV10-3 and TRBJ1-1; no definite D call. CDR1 is ENHRY, CDR2 SYGVKD, per germline. Trimming left V 5 bases short and J 1 base short, with 11 bases between. CDR3 length: 14 residues. The CDR3 sequence is CAISLQAGNTEAFF. CDR3 nucleotides: TGTGCCATCAGTCTGCAGGCTGGGAACACTGAAGCTTTCTTT.

The chain carries TRBV30 and TRBJ1-4; 10 bases align to TRBD1. The V and J ends lost 0 bases and 8 bases, in that order; junction bases with no gene match: 9. CDR1 is GTSNPN, CDR2 SVGIG, per germline (reference sequence). The CDR3 covers 16 residues. In DNA, the CDR3 is TGTGCCTGGAGTGTACTACTCGGGACAGGGGTGGAAAAACTGTTTTTT. It is translated as CAWSVLLGTGVEKLFF.

This clone was seen a handful of times. This rearrangement joins TRBV28 to TRBJ1-2; 8 nucleotides align to TRBD1. The CDR3 runs 11 residues. The germline CDR1 and CDR2 sequences are MDHEN and SYDVKM. V shed 10 bases and J 8 bases; nucleotides not matched to a gene: 6. CDR3 DNA sequence: TGTGCCACCTCGGACAGGGAAGGCTACACCTTC. This sequence encodes CATSDREGYTF.

The chain carries TRBV29-1 and TRBJ1-1; D perhaps matches TRBD1 (6 bases). The CDR3 length is 13 residues. Trimming removed 3 bases from V and 7 bases from J, with 15 bases in between. Per the germline V gene, CDR1 is SQVTM and CDR2 is ANQGSEA. The CDR3 nucleotides read TGCAGCGTTGATTTAGGAAGAGGGGGTGAAGCTTTCTTT. This gives the protein CSVDLGRGGEAFF.

This chain connects TRBV18 to TRBJ2-1, with 8 bases that match TRBD1. J lost 14 bases, V lost 0 bases, and 15 bases had no gene match. Germline values: CDR1 KGHSH, CDR2 LQKENI. The CDR3 is 16 amino acids. Written as DNA, the CDR3 is TGTGCCAGCTCACCACCAGGGGTCTCAGGGGGCTATATGGAGTTCTTC. Its translation: CASSPPGVSGGYMEFF.

The V and J genes are TRBV6-1 and TRBJ1-5; 8 positions agree with TRBD1. The CDR3 totals 14 residues. Trimming removed 3 bases from V and 2 bases from J; junction bases left unmatched: 0. In germline, CDR1 is MNHNS, CDR2 SASEGT. For the CDR3, the DNA is TGTGCCAGCAGTGAGACAGGGGGCAATCAGCCCCAGCATTTT. It translates to CASSETGGNQPQHF.

The gene calls are TRBV27 and TRBJ2-1; 7 nucleotides agree with TRBD2. Germline CDR1 and CDR2: MNHEY and SMNVEV (reference sequence). Trimming took 6 bases from V and 8 from J; bases not matched to a gene: 16. The CDR3 contains 16 residues. CDR3 region: CASSTPGLLNPYEQFF. The CDR3 DNA sequence: TGTGCCAGCAGCACTCCGGGACTACTAAACCCATATGAGCAGTTCTTC.

V is TRBV6-4 and J is TRBJ2-2, with a weak D call TRBD1 (6 bases). The CDR3 has 14 amino acids. CDR1 and CDR2 from the germline V gene are MRHNA and SNTAGT. Trimming left V 4 bases short and J 4 bases short, with 10 bases between. The CDR3 loop reads CASSAQGFTGELFF. CDR3 DNA: TGTGCCAGCAGTGCTCAGGGGTTCACCGGGGAGCTGTTTTTT.

The rearrangement joins TRBV7-2 to TRBJ2-4, with D perhaps TRBD2 (5 bases). In germline, CDR1 is SGHTA, CDR2 FQGNSA. This CDR3 is 14 amino acids long. Trimming left V 1 base short and J 6 bases short, with 10 bases between. CDR3 residues: CASSLELGRNIQYF. The CDR3 DNA reads TGTGCCAGCAGCTTAGAATTGGGGAGAAACATTCAGTACTTC.